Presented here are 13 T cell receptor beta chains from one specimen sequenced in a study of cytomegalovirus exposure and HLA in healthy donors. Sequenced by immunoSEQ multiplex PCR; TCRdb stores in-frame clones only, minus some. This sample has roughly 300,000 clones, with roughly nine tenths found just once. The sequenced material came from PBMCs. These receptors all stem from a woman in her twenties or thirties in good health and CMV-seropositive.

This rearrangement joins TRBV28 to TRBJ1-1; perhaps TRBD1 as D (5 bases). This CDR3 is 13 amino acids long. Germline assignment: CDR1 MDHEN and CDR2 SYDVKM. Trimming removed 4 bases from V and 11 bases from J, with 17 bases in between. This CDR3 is CASSSTGKRDAFF. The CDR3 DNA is TGTGCCAGCAGTTCAACAGGAAAGCGGGATGCTTTCTTT. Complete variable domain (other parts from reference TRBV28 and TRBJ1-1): DVKVTQSSRYLVKRTGEKVFLECVQDMDHENMFWYRQDPGLGLRLIYFSYDVKMKEKGDIPEGYSVSREKKERFSLILESASTNQTSMYLCASSSTGKRDAFFGQGTRLTVV.

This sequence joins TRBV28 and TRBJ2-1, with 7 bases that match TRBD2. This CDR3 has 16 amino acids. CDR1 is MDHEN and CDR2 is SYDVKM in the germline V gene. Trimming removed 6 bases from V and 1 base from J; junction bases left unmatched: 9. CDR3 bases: TGTGCCAGCAGACCGGGGGTTAGCGGGTCCTACAATGAGCAGTTCTTC. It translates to CASRPGVSGSYNEQFF. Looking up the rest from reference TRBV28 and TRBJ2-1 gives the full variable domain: DVKVTQSSRYLVKRTGEKVFLECVQDMDHENMFWYRQDPGLGLRLIYFSYDVKMKEKGDIPEGYSVSREKKERFSLILESASTNQTSMYLCASRPGVSGSYNEQFFGPGTRLTVL.

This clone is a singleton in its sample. The CDR3 nucleotides are TGTGCCAGCAGCCACGGGGCTAGCGGGAGTGGCACCGGGGAGCTGTTTTTT. It is translated as CASSHGASGSGTGELFF. This rearrangement joins TRBV7-2 to TRBJ2-2, with 10 nucleotides matching TRBD2. Germline values: CDR1 SGHTA, CDR2 FQGNSA. The J segment lost 4 bases and the V segment lost 5 bases, leaving 10 bases of the junction unmatched. The CDR3 length is 17 residues.

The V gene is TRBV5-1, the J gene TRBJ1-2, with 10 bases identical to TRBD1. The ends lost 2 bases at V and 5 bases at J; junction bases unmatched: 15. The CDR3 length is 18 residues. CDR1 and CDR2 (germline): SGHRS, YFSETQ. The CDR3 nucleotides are TGCGCCAGCAGCTTTTCTGGGACAGGGGTAGTTCTAACGTATGGCTACACCTTC. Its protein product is CASSFSGTGVVLTYGYTF.

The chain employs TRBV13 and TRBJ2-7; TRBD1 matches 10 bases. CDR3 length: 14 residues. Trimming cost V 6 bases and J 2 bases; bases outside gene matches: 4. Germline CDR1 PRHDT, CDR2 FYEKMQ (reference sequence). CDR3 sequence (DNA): TGTGCCAGCAGTGGGGACAGGGGAGCCTACGAGCAGTACTTC. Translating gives CASSGDRGAYEQYF.

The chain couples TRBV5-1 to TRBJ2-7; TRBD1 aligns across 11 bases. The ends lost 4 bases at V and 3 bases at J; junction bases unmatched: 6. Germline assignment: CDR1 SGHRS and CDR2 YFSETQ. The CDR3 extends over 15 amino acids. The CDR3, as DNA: TGCGCCAGCAGCATAGGGACAGGGGGATACTACGAGCAGTACTTC. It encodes CASSIGTGGYYEQYF.

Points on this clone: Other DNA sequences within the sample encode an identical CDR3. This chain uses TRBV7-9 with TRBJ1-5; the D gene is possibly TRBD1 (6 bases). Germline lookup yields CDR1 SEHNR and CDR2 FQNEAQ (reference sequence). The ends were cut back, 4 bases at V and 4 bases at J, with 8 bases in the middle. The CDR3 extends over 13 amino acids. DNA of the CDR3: TGTGCCAGCAGCTCTCAGGGGAATCAGCCCCAGCATTTT. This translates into CASSSQGNQPQHF.

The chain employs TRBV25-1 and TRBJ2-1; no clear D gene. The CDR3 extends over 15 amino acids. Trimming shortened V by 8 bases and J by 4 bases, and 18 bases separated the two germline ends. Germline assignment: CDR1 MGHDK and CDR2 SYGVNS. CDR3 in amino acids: CASGTGPRLYNEQFF. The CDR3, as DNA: TGTGCCAGCGGAACCGGGCCCAGATTGTACAATGAGCAGTTCTTC. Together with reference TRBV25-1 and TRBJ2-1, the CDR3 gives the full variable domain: EADIYQTPRYLVIGTGKKITLECSQTMGHDKMYWYQQDPGMELHLIHYSYGVNSTEKGDLSSESTVSRIRTEHFPLTLESARPSHTSQYLCASGTGPRLYNEQFFGPGTRLTVL.

CDR3 sequence: CASRGTANTEAFF. In nucleotides, the CDR3 is TGTGCCAGCAGAGGGACAGCGAACACTGAAGCTTTCTTT. The V and J genes are TRBV6-5 and TRBJ1-1; TRBD1 aligns across 7 bases. The ends lost 6 bases at V and 1 base at J; junction bases unmatched: 2. Looked up from germline, CDR1 is MNHEY and CDR2 is SVGAGI. The CDR3 contains 13 residues.

Here the CDR3 DNA reads TGTGCCAGCAGCTACAGGGGACGGACTGAAGCTTTCTTT. The encoded protein is CASSYRGRTEAFF. V gene TRBV7-3 combines with J gene TRBJ1-1, with 7 bases identical to TRBD1. Trimming cost V 4 bases and J 5 bases; bases outside gene matches: 4. CDR3 length equals 13 residues. Looked up from germline, CDR1 is SGHTA and CDR2 is FQGTGA.

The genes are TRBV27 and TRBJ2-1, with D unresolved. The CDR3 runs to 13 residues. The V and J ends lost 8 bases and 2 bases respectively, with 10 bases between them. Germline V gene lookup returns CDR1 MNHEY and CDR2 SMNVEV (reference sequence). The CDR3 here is CASSTHTYNEQFF. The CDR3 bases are TGTGCCAGCTCTACTCATACCTACAATGAGCAGTTCTTC.

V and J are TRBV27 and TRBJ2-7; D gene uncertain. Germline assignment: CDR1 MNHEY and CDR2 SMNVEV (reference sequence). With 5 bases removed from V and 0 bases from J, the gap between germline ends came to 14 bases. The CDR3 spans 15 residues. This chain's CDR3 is CASSRNTFYSYEQYF. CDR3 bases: TGTGCCAGCAGTCGAAACACGTTTTACTCCTACGAGCAGTACTTC.

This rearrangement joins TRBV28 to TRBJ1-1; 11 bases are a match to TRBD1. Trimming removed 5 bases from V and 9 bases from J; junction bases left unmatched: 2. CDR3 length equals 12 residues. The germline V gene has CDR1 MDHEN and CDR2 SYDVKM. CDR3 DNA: TGTGCCAGCAGTCGGACAGGGGGCCAAGCTTTCTTT. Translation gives CASSRTGGQAFF. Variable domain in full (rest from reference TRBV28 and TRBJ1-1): DVKVTQSSRYLVKRTGEKVFLECVQDMDHENMFWYRQDPGLGLRLIYFSYDVKMKEKGDIPEGYSVSREKKERFSLILESASTNQTSMYLCASSRTGGQAFFGQGTRLTVV.